This T cell receptor (beta chain) came from a study of post-analysis software for immune sequencing data. Study-wide background: The study covered relapsing-remitting, secondary progressive and progressive-relapsing courses of multiple sclerosis. Study observations and caveats: Patients carried five TRBV segments more frequently than controls did, and TRBV5-6, TRBV5-1 and TRBV20-1 were among them. Normalized Chao1 diversity in multiple sclerosis patients fell significantly below that of controls.

TCR beta libraries were prepared from cDNA with unique molecular identifiers. TCRdb reanalysed the PCR reads using MiXCR and keeps one entry per CDR3 protein. This sample yields roughly 800,000 distinct CDR3 sequences, of which 25% to 30% are seen a single time; under 0.7% belongs to the top ten. CDR1 SGHTA and CDR2 FQGNSA come from the germline V gene. CDR3 size: 12 residues. The V and J ends lost 5 bases and 11 bases, in that order; junction bases with no gene match: 5. A word on this clonotype: Its antigen is not known.

The TCR was taken from a girl under 18 with multiple sclerosis. The rearrangement joins TRBV7-2 to TRBJ2-1; TRBD2 agrees at 8 bases. Source material: blood. The CDR3 DNA is TGTGCCAGCAGCGAGATAGCGGGGCAGCAGTTCTTC. This encodes CASSEIAGQQFF.